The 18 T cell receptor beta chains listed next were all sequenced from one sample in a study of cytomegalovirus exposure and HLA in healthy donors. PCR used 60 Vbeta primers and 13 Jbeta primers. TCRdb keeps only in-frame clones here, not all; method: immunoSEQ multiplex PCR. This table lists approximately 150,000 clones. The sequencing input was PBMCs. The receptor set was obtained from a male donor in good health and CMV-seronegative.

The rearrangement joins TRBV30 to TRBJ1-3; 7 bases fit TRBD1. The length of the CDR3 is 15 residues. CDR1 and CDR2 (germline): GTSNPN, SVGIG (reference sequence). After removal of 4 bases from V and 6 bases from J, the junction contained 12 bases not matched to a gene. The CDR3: CAWTRGETGINTIYF. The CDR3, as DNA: TGTGCCTGGACCCGGGGAGAGACAGGGATAAACACCATATATTTT.

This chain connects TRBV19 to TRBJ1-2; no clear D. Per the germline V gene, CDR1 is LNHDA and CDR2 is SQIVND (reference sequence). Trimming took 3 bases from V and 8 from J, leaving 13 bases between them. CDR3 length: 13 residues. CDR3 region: CASSMERLGGYTF. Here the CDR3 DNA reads TGTGCCAGTAGTATGGAACGACTCGGCGGCTACACCTTC.

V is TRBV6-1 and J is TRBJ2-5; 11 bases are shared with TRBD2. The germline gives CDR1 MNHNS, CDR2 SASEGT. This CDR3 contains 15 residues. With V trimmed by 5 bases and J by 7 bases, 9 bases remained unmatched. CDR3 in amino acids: CASSPTSGVSWTQYF. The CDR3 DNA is TGTGCCAGCAGTCCGACTAGCGGGGTGTCATGGACCCAGTACTTC.

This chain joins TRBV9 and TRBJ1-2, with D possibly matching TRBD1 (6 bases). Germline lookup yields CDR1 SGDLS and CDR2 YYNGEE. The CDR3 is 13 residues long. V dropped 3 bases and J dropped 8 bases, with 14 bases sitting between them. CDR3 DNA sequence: TGTGCCAGCAGCGCAAAGATACAGGGAGGCTACACCTTC. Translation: CASSAKIQGGYTF. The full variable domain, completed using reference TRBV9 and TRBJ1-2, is DSGVTQTPKHLITATGQRVTLRCSPRSGDLSVYWYQQSLDQGLQFLIQYYNGEERAKGNILERFSAQQFPDLHSELNLSSLELGDSALYFCASSAKIQGGYTFGSGTRLTVV.

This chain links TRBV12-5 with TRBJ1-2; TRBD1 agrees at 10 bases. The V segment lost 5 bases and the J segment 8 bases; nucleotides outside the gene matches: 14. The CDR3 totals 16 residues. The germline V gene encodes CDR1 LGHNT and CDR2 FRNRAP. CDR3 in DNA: TGTGCTAGTGGTCTCGGGTTGACAGGGGGCGTAGGAGGCTACACCTTC. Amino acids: CASGLGLTGGVGGYTF.

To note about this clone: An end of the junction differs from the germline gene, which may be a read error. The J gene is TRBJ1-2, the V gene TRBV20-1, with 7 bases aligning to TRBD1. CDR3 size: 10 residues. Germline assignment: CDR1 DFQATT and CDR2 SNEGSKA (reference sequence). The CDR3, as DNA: TGCAGTGCTCTACTGCAGGGGGTCGCCTTC. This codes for CSALLQGVAF.

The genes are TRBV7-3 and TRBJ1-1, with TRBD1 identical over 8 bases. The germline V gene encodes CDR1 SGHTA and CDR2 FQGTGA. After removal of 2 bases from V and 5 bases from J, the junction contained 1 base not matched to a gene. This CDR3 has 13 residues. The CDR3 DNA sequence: TGTGCCAGCAGCTTACAGGGGGCAACTGAAGCTTTCTTT. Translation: CASSLQGATEAFF.

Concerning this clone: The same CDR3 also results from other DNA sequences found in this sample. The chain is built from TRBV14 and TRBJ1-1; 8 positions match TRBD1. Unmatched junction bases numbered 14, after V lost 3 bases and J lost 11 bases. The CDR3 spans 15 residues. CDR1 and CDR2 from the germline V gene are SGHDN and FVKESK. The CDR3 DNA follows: TGTGCCAGCAGCCACCCCTCCGGGACAGGAGTGAAGGCTTTCTTT. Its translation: CASSHPSGTGVKAFF.

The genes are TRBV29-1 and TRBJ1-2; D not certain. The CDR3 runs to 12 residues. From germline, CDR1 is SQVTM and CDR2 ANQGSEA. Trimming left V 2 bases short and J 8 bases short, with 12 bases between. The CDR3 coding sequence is TGCAGCGTTGAATTCGGGATGGGGGGCTACACCTTC. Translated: CSVEFGMGGYTF. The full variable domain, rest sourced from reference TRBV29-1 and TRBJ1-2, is SAVISQKPSRDICQRGTSLTIQCQVDSQVTMMFWYRQQPGQSLTLIATANQGSEATYESGFVIDKFPISRPNLTFSTLTVSNMSPEDSSIYLCSVEFGMGGYTFGSGTRLTVV.

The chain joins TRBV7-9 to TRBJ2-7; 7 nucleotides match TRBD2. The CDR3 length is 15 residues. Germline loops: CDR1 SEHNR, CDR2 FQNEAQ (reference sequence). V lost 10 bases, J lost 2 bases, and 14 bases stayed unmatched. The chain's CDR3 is CATRGGGESAYEQYF. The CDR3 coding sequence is TGTGCCACTCGGGGCGGGGGAGAAAGCGCCTACGAGCAGTACTTC.

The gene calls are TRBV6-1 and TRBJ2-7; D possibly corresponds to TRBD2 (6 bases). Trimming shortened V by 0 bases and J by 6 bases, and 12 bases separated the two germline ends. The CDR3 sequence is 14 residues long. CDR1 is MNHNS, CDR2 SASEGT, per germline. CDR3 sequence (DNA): TGTGCCAGCAGTGAAGCGGGAGGAGTTCGCGAGCAGTACTTC. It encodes CASSEAGGVREQYF.

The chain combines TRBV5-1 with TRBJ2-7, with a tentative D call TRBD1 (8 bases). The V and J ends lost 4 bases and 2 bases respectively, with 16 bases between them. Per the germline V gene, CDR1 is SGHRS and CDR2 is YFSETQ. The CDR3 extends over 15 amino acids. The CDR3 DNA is TGCGCCAGCAGCGTACAGGGGGAGGGCCCCTACGAGCAGTACTTC. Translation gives CASSVQGEGPYEQYF.

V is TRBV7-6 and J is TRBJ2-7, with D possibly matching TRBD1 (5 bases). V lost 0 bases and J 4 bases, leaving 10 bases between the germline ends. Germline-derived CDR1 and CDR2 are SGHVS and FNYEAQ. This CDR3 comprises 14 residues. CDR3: CASSLAFRGYEQYF. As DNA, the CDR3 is TGTGCCAGCAGCTTAGCCTTTAGGGGTTACGAGCAGTACTTC.

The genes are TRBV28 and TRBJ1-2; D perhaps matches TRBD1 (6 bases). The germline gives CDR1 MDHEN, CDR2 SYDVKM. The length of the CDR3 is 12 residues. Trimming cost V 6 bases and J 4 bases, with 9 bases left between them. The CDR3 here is CASRLDSYGYTF. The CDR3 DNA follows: TGTGCCAGCAGACTGGACAGCTATGGCTACACCTTC.

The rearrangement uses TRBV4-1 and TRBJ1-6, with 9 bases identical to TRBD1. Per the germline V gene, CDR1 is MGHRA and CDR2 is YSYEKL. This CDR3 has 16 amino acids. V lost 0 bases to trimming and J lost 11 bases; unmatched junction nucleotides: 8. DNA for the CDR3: TGCGCCAGCAGCCAAGATCCCGACAGGGGGTACACACCCCTCCACTTT. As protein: CASSQDPDRGYTPLHF.

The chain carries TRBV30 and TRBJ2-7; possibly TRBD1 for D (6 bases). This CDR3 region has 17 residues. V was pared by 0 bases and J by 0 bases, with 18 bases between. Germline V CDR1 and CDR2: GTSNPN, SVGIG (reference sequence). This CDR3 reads CAWSVGYQGRYSYEQYF. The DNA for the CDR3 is TGTGCCTGGAGTGTAGGGTACCAGGGGAGATACTCCTACGAGCAGTACTTC.

CDR3 nucleotides: TGTGCCAGCAGTGACCCTCGGGAGCAGTTCTTC. This translates into CASSDPREQFF. The V gene is TRBV25-1, the J gene TRBJ2-1; D gene ambiguous. The CDR3 has 11 residues. CDR1 is MGHDK and CDR2 is SYGVNS in the germline V gene. V was trimmed by 3 bases and J by 10 bases, leaving 7 bases between them.

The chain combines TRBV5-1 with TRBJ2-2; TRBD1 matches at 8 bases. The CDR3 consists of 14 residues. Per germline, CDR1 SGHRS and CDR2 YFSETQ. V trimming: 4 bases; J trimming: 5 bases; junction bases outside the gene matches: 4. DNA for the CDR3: TGCGCCAGCAGCGCGAGACAGGGGACCGGGGAGCTGTTTTTT. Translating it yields CASSARQGTGELFF.